The 7 T cell receptor beta chains listed next were all sequenced from one sample in a study of blood T cells in healthy people across ages. With a J-beta primer mix and a sample-barcoded 5' primer, a second PCR ran roughly 7 to 11 cycles. TCRdb re-called the 5' RACE reads through MiXCR, storing one row per CDR3 protein. In the table there are more than 1,400,000 distinct CDR3 sequences, around 42% of which are singletons. The sequencing sample was made of blood. Source of these receptors: a woman aged 18-30 years in good health.

V is TRBV29-1 and J is TRBJ1-5; 10 bases map to TRBD1. The CDR3 is made up of 16 amino acids. Germline CDR1 is SQVTM and CDR2 is ANQGSEA. V was clipped by 7 bases and J by 6 bases; unmatched bases: 15. CDR3 coding DNA: TGCAGCGGGGTCAGCCTCGGGACAGGGGATCGTCAGCCCCAGCATTTT. Protein sequence: CSGVSLGTGDRQPQHF.

In its sample, this clonotype was seen a few times. The J gene is TRBJ1-2, the V gene TRBV6-5; TRBD1 matches at 7 bases. The V gene end was trimmed by 6 bases and the J gene end by 7 bases; junction bases not matched to a gene: 8. This CDR3 region has 13 residues. Germline CDR1 MNHEY, CDR2 SVGAGI. This CDR3 reads CASRPTGVGGYTF. CDR3 nucleotide sequence: TGTGCCAGCAGGCCTACAGGGGTTGGTGGCTACACCTTC.

This rearrangement joins TRBV2 to TRBJ1-2; no clear D. The CDR3 extends over 11 amino acids. V lost 7 bases and J 6 bases, leaving 9 bases between the germline ends. Per the germline V gene, CDR1 is SNHLY and CDR2 is FYNNEI. The CDR3 nucleotides are TGTGCCAGCAACCATGGGCATGGCTACACCTTC. Protein sequence: CASNHGHGYTF.

This clonotype was observed a few times. CDR3 bases: TGTGCCAGCAGCTTCGGGACGGGACCGTATGGCTACACCTTC. Translating gives CASSFGTGPYGYTF. This sequence joins TRBV5-4 and TRBJ1-2; D might be TRBD1 (5 bases). The CDR3 has 14 amino acids. Trimming took off 2 bases at V and 5 bases at J, with 13 bases between the two ends. Looked up from germline, CDR1 is SGHNT and CDR2 is YYREEE (reference sequence).

This clonotype was found once. The rearrangement links TRBV7-9 to TRBJ1-1; D ambiguous. CDR1 and CDR2 (germline): SEHNR, FQNEAQ (reference sequence). Deletions cut 5 bases from V and 4 bases from J, with 26 bases between. The CDR3 loop spans 18 amino acids. The CDR3 loop reads CASSPKDRITWRVTEAFF. CDR3 DNA sequence: TGTGCCAGCAGCCCCAAGGACCGCATTACTTGGAGAGTCACTGAAGCTTTCTTT.

The V gene is TRBV20-1, the J gene TRBJ1-6; D remains ambiguous. Deletions cut 6 bases from V and 10 bases from J, with 1 base between. CDR1 DFQATT and CDR2 SNEGSKA come from the germline V gene (reference sequence). The length of the CDR3 is 8 residues. For the CDR3, the DNA is TGCAGTGCCTCACCCCTCCACTTT. Its protein is CSASPLHF.

This clonotype was observed a few times. The gene calls are TRBV10-3 and TRBJ2-3; a weak D match, TRBD2 (7 bases). Germline V gene lookup returns CDR1 ENHRY and CDR2 SYGVKD. The CDR3 spans 15 residues. The V gene lost 3 bases and the J gene lost 5 bases, with 15 bases spanning the gap. CDR3 in DNA: TGTGCCATCAGTGATGGCGGGGGCGCATTAGATACGCAGTATTTT. Its translation is CAISDGGGALDTQYF.